This TCR beta chain was captured by sequencing in a study of T cells in Graves' hyperthyroidism and ophthalmopathy. CDR1 and CDR2 from the germline V gene are SGHTA and FQGTGA. V was trimmed by 3 bases and J by 6 bases, leaving 12 bases between them. CDR3 size: 15 residues. The sample holds a few counts of this clonotype. What was amplified from RNA transcripts were TCR beta CDR3 regions. In the first-round RT-PCR of the TCR CDR3, the HTBI primer set was used. TCRdb recomputed calls from the multiplex PCR reads with MiXCR, one row per CDR3 protein. Of 500,000 to 750,000 distinct CDR3 sequences in the sample, 15% to 18% were seen once.

Source material: blood. This chain joins TRBV7-3 and TRBJ1-6; D unresolved. The receptor was isolated from a woman in her twenties or thirties with Graves' hyperthyroidism. CDR3 in amino acids: CASSLDGFLNSPLHF. In DNA form, the CDR3 reads TGTGCCAGCAGCTTGGACGGCTTTCTTAATTCACCCCTCCACTTT.